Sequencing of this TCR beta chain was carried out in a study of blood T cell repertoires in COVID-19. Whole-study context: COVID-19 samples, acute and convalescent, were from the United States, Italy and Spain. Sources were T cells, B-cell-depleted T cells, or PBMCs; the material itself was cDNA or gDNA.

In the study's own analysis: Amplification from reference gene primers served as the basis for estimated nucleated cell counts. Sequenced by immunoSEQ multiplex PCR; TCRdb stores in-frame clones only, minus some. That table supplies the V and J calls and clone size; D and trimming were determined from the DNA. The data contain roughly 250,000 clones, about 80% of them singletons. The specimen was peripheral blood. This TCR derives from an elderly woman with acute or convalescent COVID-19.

CDR3 region: CASLGGPFNEKLFF. The CDR3 DNA follows: TGTGCCAGCCTGGGCGGGCCATTTAATGAAAAACTGTTTTTT. The rearrangement links TRBV19 to TRBJ1-4, with D uncertain. Germline-derived CDR1 and CDR2 are LNHDA and SQIVND (reference sequence). The CDR3 sequence is 14 residues long. Trimming took 9 bases from V and 4 from J, leaving 15 bases between them.